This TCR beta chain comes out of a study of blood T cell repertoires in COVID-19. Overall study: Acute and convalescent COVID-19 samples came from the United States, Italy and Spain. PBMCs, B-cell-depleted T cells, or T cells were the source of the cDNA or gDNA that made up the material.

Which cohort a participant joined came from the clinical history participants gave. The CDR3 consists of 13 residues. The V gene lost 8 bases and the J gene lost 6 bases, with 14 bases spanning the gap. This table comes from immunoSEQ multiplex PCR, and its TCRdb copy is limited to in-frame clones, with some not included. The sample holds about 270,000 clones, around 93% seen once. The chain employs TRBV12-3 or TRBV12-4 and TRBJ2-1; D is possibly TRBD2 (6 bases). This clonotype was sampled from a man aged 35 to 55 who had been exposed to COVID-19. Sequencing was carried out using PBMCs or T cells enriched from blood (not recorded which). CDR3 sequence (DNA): TGTGCCAGCTCAGAACGGGAGTTCAATGAGCAGTTCTTC. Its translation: CASSEREFNEQFF.